Following are 29 T cell receptor beta chains from one sample sequenced in a study of blood T cell repertoires in COVID-19. Generated by immunoSEQ multiplex PCR, the TCRdb table keeps only in-frame clones and is missing some. Among around 160,000 clones listed, approximately 80% were seen once. Sequencing was carried out using peripheral blood. The source of these receptors is a human donor in a cohort sampled during active COVID-19.

This rearrangement joins TRBV4-2 to TRBJ1-1; D may be TRBD1 (6 bases). Germline lookup yields CDR1 LGHNA and CDR2 YNFKEQ. Trimming removed 5 bases from V and 1 base from J, with 20 bases in between. The CDR3 consists of 17 residues. This chain's CDR3 is CASSTARQGSRNTEAFF. CDR3 nucleotides: TGTGCCAGCAGCACAGCGAGGCAGGGGAGTAGGAACACTGAAGCTTTCTTT.

The chain joins TRBV12-3 or TRBV12-4 to TRBJ2-5, with a tentative D call TRBD2 (6 bases). The ends were cut back, 5 bases at V and 4 bases at J, with 11 bases in the middle. This CDR3 is built from 13 residues. CDR3 bases: TGTGCCAGCAGTCCTCCGCGGGGAGAGACCCAGTACTTC. As protein: CASSPPRGETQYF.

V and J are TRBV27 and TRBJ2-3; 8 nucleotides agree with TRBD1. J lost 10 bases, V lost 9 bases, and 9 bases had no gene match. The CDR3 extends over 12 amino acids. Per germline, CDR1 MNHEY and CDR2 SMNVEV (reference sequence). CDR3 in amino acids: CASNSPDRAQYF. For the CDR3, the DNA is TGTGCCAGTAATAGTCCGGACAGGGCGCAGTATTTT.

The genes are TRBV3-1 (or the pseudogene TRBV3-2) and TRBJ2-7; perhaps TRBD1 as D (6 bases). Germline-derived CDR1 and CDR2 are LGHDT and YNNKEL (reference sequence). The CDR3 runs 17 residues. V was cut by 4 bases and J by 4 bases, with 23 bases left in between. CDR3 in DNA: TGTGCCAGCAGCCCCTACCTCCTAGGGGACACCCTATACGAGCAGTACTTC. Protein: CASSPYLLGDTLYEQYF.

V usage is TRBV28 and J usage is TRBJ2-3, with D tentatively TRBD1 (5 bases). The CDR3 is 15 residues long. V was cut by 5 bases and J by 0 bases, with 12 bases left in between. Germline V gives CDR1 MDHEN, CDR2 SYDVKM. DNA for the CDR3: TGTGCCAGCAGTCCGTGGACAAGTAGCACAGATACGCAGTATTTT. Translated: CASSPWTSSTDTQYF.

The J gene is TRBJ1-2, the V gene TRBV28; D possibly corresponds to TRBD1 (6 bases). Germline values: CDR1 MDHEN, CDR2 SYDVKM. Between the trimmed V and J ends, which lost 4 bases and 3 bases, there was a span of 15 bases. This CDR3 has 15 residues. The DNA for the CDR3 is TGTGCCAGCAGTTCTATATTGGACAGCTACTATGGCTACACCTTC. This translates into CASSSILDSYYGYTF.

V gene TRBV10-3 combines with J gene TRBJ2-3; 14 bases agree with TRBD2. This CDR3 spans 16 amino acids. V shed 4 bases and J 4 bases; nucleotides not matched to a gene: 4. From germline, CDR1 is ENHRY and CDR2 SYGVKD. CDR3 in DNA: TGTGCCATCAGTGGGGGGACTAGCGGGAGCGCAGATACGCAGTATTTT. As protein: CAISGGTSGSADTQYF.

Only a few counts were recorded for this clone. The chain joins TRBV19 to TRBJ2-5, with a weak D call TRBD2 (6 bases). Germline lookup yields CDR1 LNHDA and CDR2 SQIVND (reference sequence). V was clipped by 4 bases and J by 7 bases, with 13 bases between them. The CDR3 runs to 13 residues. The CDR3 region has the DNA TGTGCCAGTAGTACAGGGCCCGGGGGGACCCAGTACTTC. Its protein product is CASSTGPGGTQYF.

This chain connects TRBV19 to TRBJ1-2; 8 nucleotides align to TRBD1. Germline values: CDR1 LNHDA, CDR2 SQIVND (reference sequence). CDR3 length: 17 amino acids. V was pared by 4 bases and J by 2 bases, with 12 bases of the junction left unmatched. Here the CDR3 DNA reads TGTGCCAGTAGTAAGGACAGGGAAAGAAGATGGAACTATGGCTACACCTTC. Its translation is CASSKDRERRWNYGYTF. The complete variable domain, with remaining parts taken from reference TRBV19 and TRBJ1-2, reads DGGITQSPKYLFRKEGQNVTLSCEQNLNHDAMYWYRQDPGQGLRLIYYSQIVNDFQKGDIAEGYSVSREKKESFPLTVTSAQKNPTAFYLCASSKDRERRWNYGYTFGSGTRLTVV.

The chain couples TRBV10-3 to TRBJ1-1; tentatively, D is TRBD1 (6 bases). V lost 3 bases and J 5 bases, leaving 7 bases between the germline ends. Germline V lookup: CDR1 ENHRY, CDR2 SYGVKD. The CDR3 is 12 residues long. The CDR3 spells CAISEGGTEAFF. The DNA for the CDR3 is TGTGCCATCAGTGAAGGGGGAACTGAAGCTTTCTTT.

This clone was seen just once. The chain carries TRBV3-1 (or the pseudogene TRBV3-2) and TRBJ2-1, with 11 bases fitting TRBD1. With 6 bases clipped from V and 8 bases from J, the junction kept 9 bases outside the gene matches. CDR1 is LGHDT, CDR2 YNNKEL, per germline (reference sequence). The CDR3 covers 15 residues. For the CDR3, the DNA is TGTGCCAGCAGTACGGACAGGGGGCGCATTGATGAGCAGTTCTTC. Its protein product is CASSTDRGRIDEQFF.

The gene calls are TRBV7-9 and TRBJ1-4, with unresolved D. The V gene lost 0 bases and the J gene lost 6 bases, with 5 bases spanning the gap. Per the germline V gene, CDR1 is SEHNR and CDR2 is FQNEAQ (reference sequence). The CDR3 consists of 13 residues. DNA of the CDR3: TGTGCCAGCAGCTTAGCGGCGGATGAAAAACTGTTTTTT. Translated: CASSLAADEKLFF.

The chain recombines TRBV11-3 with TRBJ2-3, with D tentatively TRBD1 (5 bases). The CDR3 runs to 13 residues. Per the germline V gene, CDR1 is SGHNT and CDR2 is YENEEA. Trimming stripped 2 bases from V and 3 bases from J, with 6 bases between. The CDR3 reads CASSLRGTDTQYF. For the CDR3, the DNA is TGTGCCAGCAGCTTAAGGGGAACAGATACGCAGTATTTT.

V and J are TRBV7-9 and TRBJ2-1, with TRBD1 as a possible D gene (6 bases). Germline CDR1 is SEHNR and CDR2 is FQNEAQ (reference sequence). The CDR3 covers 12 residues. The germline V and J ends were trimmed by 5 bases and 9 bases, with 11 bases remaining between them. The CDR3 bases are TGTGCCAGCAGCCAACACAGGGTTGAGCAGTTCTTC. It codes for CASSQHRVEQFF.

This clone was counted between two and nine times. The V and J genes are TRBV4-3 and TRBJ1-2, with D possibly matching TRBD1 (5 bases). Germline V gene sequence: CDR1 LGHNA, CDR2 YSLEER. The CDR3 spans 16 residues. Trimming removed 0 bases from V and 8 bases from J, with 19 bases in between. The DNA for the CDR3 is TGCGCCAGCAGCCAAGAAGTCTCGGACGGACATTCCGGCTACACCTTC. Translating it yields CASSQEVSDGHSGYTF.

This chain links TRBV5-1 with TRBJ2-1, with D possibly TRBD2 on 6 matching bases. CDR1 SGHRS and CDR2 YFSETQ come from the germline V gene. The germline V and J ends were trimmed by 4 bases and 0 bases, with 11 bases remaining between them. This CDR3 has 15 residues. The CDR3 is CASSGGMASYNEQFF. CDR3 coding DNA: TGCGCCAGCAGCGGGGGGATGGCCTCCTACAATGAGCAGTTCTTC.

This clone was detected once. The J gene is TRBJ2-1, the V gene TRBV27, with TRBD1 matching 8 bases. The CDR3 covers 16 residues. The V gene end was trimmed by 1 base and the J gene end by 3 bases; junction bases not matched to a gene: 5. CDR1 MNHEY and CDR2 SMNVEV come from the germline V gene (reference sequence). The CDR3 here is CASSLFDRGFYNEQFF. The DNA of the CDR3 is TGTGCCAGCAGTTTATTTGACAGGGGCTTCTACAATGAGCAGTTCTTC.

This chain joins TRBV27 and TRBJ1-5, with 10 bases that match TRBD1. Germline assignment: CDR1 MNHEY and CDR2 SMNVEV (reference sequence). Losses at the gene ends were 5 bases for V and 6 bases for J; bases not matched to a gene: 4. CDR3 length equals 14 residues. The CDR3 nucleotides are TGTGCCAGCAGTCCGGGGACAGGGGTTCAGCCCCAGCATTTT. This gives the protein CASSPGTGVQPQHF.

This sequence joins TRBV27 and TRBJ2-3; TRBD2 agrees at 8 bases. From germline, CDR1 is MNHEY and CDR2 SMNVEV (reference sequence). The CDR3 loop spans 11 amino acids. Trimming took 5 bases from V and 8 from J; bases not matched to a gene: 0. CDR3 loop: CASSLAGTQYF. The CDR3 DNA reads as TGTGCCAGCAGTCTAGCGGGTACGCAGTATTTT.

The count of this clone is one. The rearrangement joins TRBV30 to TRBJ1-1; D gene unclear. V was shortened by 1 base and J by 1 base, with 13 bases between the two germline ends. This CDR3 spans 15 amino acids. CDR1 is GTSNPN and CDR2 is SVGIG in the germline V gene (reference sequence). CDR3 region: CAWSASGPGNTEAFF. CDR3 DNA sequence: TGTGCCTGGAGTGCTTCAGGTCCAGGGAACACTGAAGCTTTCTTT.

The genes are TRBV7-8 and TRBJ2-5, with 7 bases aligning to TRBD1. Losses at the gene ends were 2 bases for V and 3 bases for J; bases not matched to a gene: 6. The CDR3 is 15 amino acids. The germline V gene has CDR1 SGHVS and CDR2 FQNEAQ. DNA of the CDR3: TGTGCCAGCAGCTTAAGATCCGGACAGGAAGAGACCCAGTACTTC. Translation gives CASSLRSGQEETQYF. Supplemented by reference TRBV7-8 and TRBJ2-5, the full variable domain reads GAGVSQSPRYKVAKRGQDVALRCDPISGHVSLFWYQQALGQGPEFLTYFQNEAQLDKSGLPSDRFFAERPEGSVSTLKIQRTQQEDSAVYLCASSLRSGQEETQYFGPGTRLLVL.

The chain has TRBV14 and TRBJ1-4, with 7 nucleotides matching TRBD1. The CDR3 has 18 amino acids. J was trimmed by 4 bases and V by 1 base; bases with no gene match: 12. Germline CDR1 SGHDN, CDR2 FVKESK. The CDR3 sequence: CASSQARQGGTSNEKLFF. DNA of the CDR3: TGTGCCAGCAGCCAAGCCCGACAGGGTGGAACAAGTAATGAAAAACTGTTTTTT.

This chain joins TRBV20-1 and TRBJ2-1; D is unresolved. Germline CDR1 reads DFQATT; CDR2 reads SNEGSKA (reference sequence). This CDR3 contains 12 residues. V was clipped by 3 bases and J by 4 bases, with 7 bases between them. The CDR3 is CSASSQYNEQFF. CDR3 DNA: TGCAGTGCTAGTTCCCAATACAATGAGCAGTTCTTC.

This chain joins TRBV6-1 and TRBJ1-4; D gene uncertain. Germline assignment: CDR1 MNHNS and CDR2 SASEGT. The CDR3 is 14 amino acids. V was trimmed by 2 bases and J by 7 bases, leaving 11 bases between them. CDR3 protein: CASSETGKREKLFF. DNA for the CDR3: TGTGCCAGCAGTGAAACCGGAAAGCGTGAAAAACTGTTTTTT.

This rearrangement joins TRBV7-2 to TRBJ2-4; 9 bases are a match to TRBD2. The CDR3 covers 14 residues. Germline V CDR1 and CDR2: SGHTA, FQGNSA. The ends lost 5 bases at V and 6 bases at J; junction bases unmatched: 5. CDR3: CASSLTSGANIQYF. The CDR3 coding sequence is TGTGCCAGCAGCCTGACTAGCGGAGCAAACATTCAGTACTTC.

This chain uses TRBV7-2 with TRBJ2-5; TRBD1 aligns across 8 bases. CDR1 is SGHTA, CDR2 FQGNSA, per germline. The CDR3 covers 15 residues. With V trimmed by 5 bases and J by 4 bases, 9 bases remained unmatched. CDR3 nucleotides: TGTGCCAGCAGCCCCCCGGGCAGGGGGCGAGAGACCCAGTACTTC. Protein product: CASSPPGRGRETQYF.

This clone was detected only a few times. The chain couples TRBV9 to TRBJ2-1, with TRBD2 identical over 9 bases. This CDR3 is 16 amino acids long. Trimming took 0 bases from V and 5 from J; bases not matched to a gene: 6. The germline gives CDR1 SGDLS, CDR2 YYNGEE. DNA of the CDR3: TGTGCCAGCAGCGTAGGGGTAGCGGGGGTTAACAATGAGCAGTTCTTC. As protein: CASSVGVAGVNNEQFF.

The CDR3 region has the DNA TGCGCCAGCAGCTTGGGGCTAGCGGGAAGCTCCTACGAGCAGTACTTC. The encoded protein is CASSLGLAGSSYEQYF. V is TRBV5-1 and J is TRBJ2-7; TRBD2 agrees at 9 bases. Trimming at V came to 0 bases and at J to 0 bases, leaving 4 bases not matched to a gene. The CDR3 contains 16 residues. The V gene's germline CDR1 is SGHRS and CDR2 YFSETQ.

This clone occurred a few times. The rearrangement joins TRBV18 to TRBJ1-1, with 9 positions matching TRBD1. With 4 bases clipped from V and 4 bases from J, the junction kept 7 bases outside the gene matches. CDR3 length equals 15 residues. CDR1 and CDR2 (germline): KGHSH, LQKENI. CDR3 in amino acids: CASSRTGGGGTEAFF. CDR3 coding DNA: TGTGCCAGCTCACGAACAGGGGGCGGTGGCACTGAAGCTTTCTTT.